The 17 T cell receptor beta chains in this list originate from one sample, sequenced in a study of regulatory dendritic cells for organ transplantation. Assay used: immunoSEQ multiplex PCR; TCRdb lists only in-frame clones, some missing. The sample has about 38,000 clones; around 90% are singletons. The sequenced sample was naive CD8+ T cells from blood. This sample's subset: CD45RA+ naive T cells. These receptors all stem from a human donor in good health.

V usage is TRBV27 and J usage is TRBJ2-7; possible D gene TRBD2, 5 bases. V lost 3 bases and J lost 3, with 15 bases in between. This CDR3 is 15 amino acids long. Germline-derived CDR1 and CDR2 are MNHEY and SMNVEV (reference sequence). The DNA for the CDR3 is TGTGCCAGCAGTTTTCGGGGTGGCAGCGGCTACGAGCAGTACTTC. Translated, it gives CASSFRGGSGYEQYF.

The rearrangement uses TRBV2 and TRBJ2-5; TRBD2 might be the D (7 bases). V gave up 3 bases and J gave up 5 bases, with 13 bases separating them. The CDR3 length is 14 residues. The germline V gene encodes CDR1 SNHLY and CDR2 FYNNEI. The CDR3 DNA sequence: TGTGCCAGCAGTGACAACGGGGGGCCTGAGACCCAGTACTTC. This codes for CASSDNGGPETQYF.

The V and J genes are TRBV28 and TRBJ2-1; 8 bases line up with TRBD2. V shed 10 bases and J 8 bases; nucleotides not matched to a gene: 16. CDR3 length: 15 amino acids. Germline values: CDR1 MDHEN, CDR2 SYDVKM. The CDR3 coding sequence is TGTGCCACCTACCCTTTGCGGGAGGATACATATGAGCAGTTCTTC. Its protein product is CATYPLREDTYEQFF.

This chain's CDR3 is CAWRSGTGGNEQFF. In nucleotides, the CDR3 is TGTGCCTGGCGTTCCGGGACAGGGGGAAATGAGCAGTTCTTC. This chain uses TRBV30 with TRBJ2-1, with 11 nucleotides matching TRBD1. The CDR3 is 14 residues long. Germline lookup yields CDR1 GTSNPN and CDR2 SVGIG (reference sequence). The J segment lost 7 bases and the V segment lost 5 bases, leaving 7 bases of the junction unmatched. Using reference TRBV30 and TRBJ2-1 for the parts outside the CDR3, the full variable domain is SQTIHQWPATLVQPVGSPLSLECTVEGTSNPNLYWYRQAAGRGLQLLFYSVGIGQISSEVPQNLSASRPQDRQFILSSKKLLLSDSGFYLCAWRSGTGGNEQFFGPGTRLTVL.

The chain is built from TRBV10-2 and TRBJ2-7; D not certain. Germline values: CDR1 WSHSY, CDR2 SAAADI. The CDR3 contains 15 residues. The V gene lost 7 bases and the J gene lost 4 bases, with 20 bases spanning the gap. The CDR3 spells CASIIERVVGYEQYF. CDR3 sequence (DNA): TGCGCCAGCATAATCGAGCGTGTGGTAGGGTACGAGCAGTACTTC.

The V call is TRBV29-1, the J call TRBJ2-7, with D hard to call. The CDR3 has 10 amino acids. The germline gives CDR1 SQVTM, CDR2 ANQGSEA. V was pared by 5 bases and J by 5 bases, with 7 bases between. The DNA for the CDR3 is TGCAGCGTTATACGGGACGAGCAGTACTTC. Its translation is CSVIRDEQYF.

This clone occurred once. The V call is TRBV2, the J call TRBJ1-2; D is unresolved. Trimming left V 8 bases short and J 8 bases short, with 9 bases between. The CDR3 spans 10 residues. Germline CDR1 is SNHLY and CDR2 is FYNNEI. CDR3 sequence (DNA): TGTGCCAGCCGATCTCGAGGCTACACCTTC. It is translated as CASRSRGYTF.

This sequence joins TRBV27 and TRBJ2-2; no clear D gene. The CDR3 runs 13 residues. Looked up from germline, CDR1 is MNHEY and CDR2 is SMNVEV (reference sequence). The V end lost 5 bases, the J end lost 6 bases, and 10 bases lay between the germline ends. In nucleotides, the CDR3 is TGTGCCAGCAGTCCCTCGGCCGCCGGGGAGCTGTTTTTT. This sequence encodes CASSPSAAGELFF.

The chain combines TRBV27 with TRBJ2-1; the match to TRBD2 covers 7 bases. The CDR3 has 15 residues. The trim removed 2 bases at V and 6 bases at J, leaving 7 bases unmatched. Germline loops: CDR1 MNHEY, CDR2 SMNVEV (reference sequence). The CDR3 nucleotides are TGTGCCAGCAGTTTACGGGGGAGGGCAATCAATGAGCAGTTCTTC. Encoded protein: CASSLRGRAINEQFF.

The chain recombines TRBV7-9 with TRBJ2-5, with TRBD2 as a possible D gene (6 bases). There are 15 residues in the CDR3. The germline V gene encodes CDR1 SEHNR and CDR2 FQNEAQ (reference sequence). V lost 5 bases to trimming and J lost 4 bases, with 17 bases between them. CDR3 in DNA: TGTGCCAGCAGCCCCGCTCCACTGGGGGGAGAGACCCAGTACTTC. Encoded protein: CASSPAPLGGETQYF.

This sequence joins TRBV7-9 and TRBJ2-7, with D unresolved. The CDR3 covers 11 residues. In germline, CDR1 is SEHNR, CDR2 FQNEAQ (reference sequence). V lost 8 bases to trimming and J lost 1 base, with 6 bases between them. The CDR3 DNA is TGTGCCAGCTCGGAATCCTACGAGCAGTACTTC. Encoded protein: CASSESYEQYF.

The genes are TRBV27 and TRBJ1-6; tentative D call: TRBD1 (5 bases). The V gene lost 8 bases and the J gene lost 10 bases, with 21 bases spanning the gap. From germline, CDR1 is MNHEY and CDR2 SMNVEV (reference sequence). The CDR3 totals 15 residues. The CDR3 spells CASRGGTVGGSPLHF. As DNA, the CDR3 is TGTGCCAGCCGGGGGGGTACGGTGGGTGGGTCACCCCTCCACTTT.

J is TRBJ1-2 and V is TRBV9, with TRBD1 identical over 7 bases. Germline CDR1 SGDLS, CDR2 YYNGEE. Losses at the gene ends were 3 bases for V and 8 bases for J; bases not matched to a gene: 7. The CDR3 has 13 residues. In DNA form, the CDR3 reads TGTGCCAGCAGCGGAGACAGGGTGAGGGGCTACACCTTC. Protein: CASSGDRVRGYTF. Full variable domain (outside the CDR3, taken from reference TRBV9 and TRBJ1-2): DSGVTQTPKHLITATGQRVTLRCSPRSGDLSVYWYQQSLDQGLQFLIQYYNGEERAKGNILERFSAQQFPDLHSELNLSSLELGDSALYFCASSGDRVRGYTFGSGTRLTVV.

The genes are TRBV27 and TRBJ2-5, with D uncertain. Germline-derived CDR1 and CDR2 are MNHEY and SMNVEV (reference sequence). V gave up 8 bases and J gave up 2 bases, with 15 bases separating them. The CDR3 is 14 residues long. The CDR3: CASRPPPPQETQYF. Written as DNA, the CDR3 is TGTGCCAGCCGCCCACCCCCGCCACAAGAGACCCAGTACTTC.

The chain carries TRBV30 and TRBJ2-1; 12 bases map to TRBD2. Per germline, CDR1 GTSNPN and CDR2 SVGIG (reference sequence). The CDR3 has 13 amino acids. V trimming: 5 bases; J trimming: 9 bases; junction bases outside the gene matches: 5. The CDR3 bases are TGTGCCTGGTCTAGCGGGGGGGCATCTGAGCAGTTCTTC. Protein product: CAWSSGGASEQFF.

The chain links TRBV6-5 to TRBJ2-5; D is unresolved. CDR3 length: 14 amino acids. V was clipped by 2 bases and J by 4 bases, with 11 bases between them. Germline-derived CDR1 and CDR2 are MNHEY and SVGAGI. The CDR3 here is CASSYVAAGETQYF. The CDR3 DNA reads TGTGCCAGCAGTTACGTAGCTGCAGGAGAGACCCAGTACTTC.

The rearrangement links TRBV5-4 to TRBJ1-1; TRBD1 aligns across 7 bases. The CDR3 is made up of 13 amino acids. CDR1 SGHNT and CDR2 YYREEE come from the germline V gene (reference sequence). With V trimmed by 4 bases and J by 3 bases, 3 bases remained unmatched. CDR3 DNA: TGTGCCAGCAGCGAAGGGGGCTACACTGAAGCTTTCTTT. It translates to CASSEGGYTEAFF.